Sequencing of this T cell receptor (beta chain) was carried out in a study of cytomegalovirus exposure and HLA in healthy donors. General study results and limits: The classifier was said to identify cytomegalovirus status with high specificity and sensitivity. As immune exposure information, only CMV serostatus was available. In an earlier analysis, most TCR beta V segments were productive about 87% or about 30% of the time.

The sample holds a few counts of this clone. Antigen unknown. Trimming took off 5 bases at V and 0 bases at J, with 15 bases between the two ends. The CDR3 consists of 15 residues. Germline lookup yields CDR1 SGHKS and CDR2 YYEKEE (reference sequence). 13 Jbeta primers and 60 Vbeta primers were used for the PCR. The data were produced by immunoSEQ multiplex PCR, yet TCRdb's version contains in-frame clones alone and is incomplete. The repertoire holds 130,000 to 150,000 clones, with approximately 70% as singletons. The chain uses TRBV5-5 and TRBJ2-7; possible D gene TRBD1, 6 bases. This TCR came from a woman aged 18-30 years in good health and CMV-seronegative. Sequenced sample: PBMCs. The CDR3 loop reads CASRPLRGFSYEQYF. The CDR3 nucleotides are TGTGCCAGCAGACCCTTGAGGGGGTTCTCCTACGAGCAGTACTTC.